This T cell receptor (beta chain) was sequenced in a study of shared clonotypes between healthy human individuals. Study-wide background: The cohort comprised a couple of women and a few men. Their ages spanned 18 to 49 years. Per donor, CD8 memory used one plate, CD8 naive used two, CD4 memory used three and CD4 naive used three.

The protocol was immunoSEQ multiplex PCR, while the TCRdb copy is restricted to in-frame clones and leaves out a portion. The sample gives some 1,600,000 clones, 95% to 99% of which show up once; roughly 0.45% is in the top ten. CD4+ cells were split into CD45RA+ naive and CD45RA-negative memory subsets. This clone was seen just once. The V gene end was trimmed by 6 bases and the J gene end by 1 base; junction bases not matched to a gene: 2. Germline-derived CDR1 and CDR2 are LNHDA and SQIVND (reference sequence). This CDR3 comprises 14 residues. The sample comprised naive CD4+ T cells sorted from blood. Subset described: CD45RA+ positively selected. J is TRBJ2-5 and V is TRBV19, with 10 bases that match TRBD2. The source of this sequence is a man aged 30 to 39 in good health. The CDR3 DNA follows: TGTGCCAGTAGCCCTAGCGGGGGCCAAGAGACCCAGTACTTC. Translation gives CASSPSGGQETQYF.